This entry is about one T cell receptor beta chain. TCRdb re-derived calls from the 5' RACE reads in MiXCR, one entry per CDR3 protein. The data hold about 12,000 distinct CDR3 sequences, with about 22% observed a single time. The CDR3 sequence is 13 residues long. V lost 0 bases and J 3 bases, leaving 6 bases between the germline ends. Germline-derived CDR1 and CDR2 are KGHSH and LQKENI. This sequence joins TRBV18 and TRBJ2-7; D is unresolved. The sequenced material came from naive CD4+ T cells sorted from blood. Noted subset: naive CD4+ T cells, CD4+CD45RA+CD25-. The receptor comes from a female donor with breast cancer. CDR3 coding DNA: TGTGCCAGCTCACCACCGGAGAACTACGAGCAGTACTTC. Amino acids: CASSPPENYEQYF.